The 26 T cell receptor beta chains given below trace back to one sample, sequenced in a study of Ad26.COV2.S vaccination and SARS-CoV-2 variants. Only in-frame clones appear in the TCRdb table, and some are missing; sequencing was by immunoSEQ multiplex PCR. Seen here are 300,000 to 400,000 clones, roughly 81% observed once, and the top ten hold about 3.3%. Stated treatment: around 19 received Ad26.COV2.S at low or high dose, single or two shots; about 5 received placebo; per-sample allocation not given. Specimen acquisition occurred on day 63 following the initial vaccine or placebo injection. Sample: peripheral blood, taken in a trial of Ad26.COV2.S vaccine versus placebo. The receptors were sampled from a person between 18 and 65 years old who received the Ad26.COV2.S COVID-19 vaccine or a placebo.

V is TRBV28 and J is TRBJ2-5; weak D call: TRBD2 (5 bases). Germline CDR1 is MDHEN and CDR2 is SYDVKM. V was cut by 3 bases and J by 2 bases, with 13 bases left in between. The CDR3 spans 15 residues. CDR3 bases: TGTGCCAGCAGTTTCGGGGTCATGGAACAAGAGACCCAGTACTTC. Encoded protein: CASSFGVMEQETQYF.

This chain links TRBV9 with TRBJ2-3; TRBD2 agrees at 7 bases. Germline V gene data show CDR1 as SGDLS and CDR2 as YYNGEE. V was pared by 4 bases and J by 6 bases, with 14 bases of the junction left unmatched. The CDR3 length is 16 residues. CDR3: CASSPRLAPDLDTQYF. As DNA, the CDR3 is TGTGCCAGCAGCCCCCGACTAGCTCCGGATCTTGATACGCAGTATTTT.

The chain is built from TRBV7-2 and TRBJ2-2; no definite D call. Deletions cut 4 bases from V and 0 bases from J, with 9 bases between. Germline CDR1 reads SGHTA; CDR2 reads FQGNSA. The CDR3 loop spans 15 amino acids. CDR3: CASSSFGPNTGELFF. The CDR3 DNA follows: TGTGCCAGCAGCTCCTTTGGCCCGAACACCGGGGAGCTGTTTTTT.

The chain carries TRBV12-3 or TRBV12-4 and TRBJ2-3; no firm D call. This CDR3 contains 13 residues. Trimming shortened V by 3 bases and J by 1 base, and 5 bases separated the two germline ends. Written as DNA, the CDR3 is TGTGCCAGCAGTTTTGGCCGCACAGATACGCAGTATTTT. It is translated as CASSFGRTDTQYF.

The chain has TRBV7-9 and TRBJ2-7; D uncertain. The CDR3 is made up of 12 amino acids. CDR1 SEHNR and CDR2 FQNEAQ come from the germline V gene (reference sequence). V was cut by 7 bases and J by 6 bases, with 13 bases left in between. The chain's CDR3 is CASNLGFGEQYF. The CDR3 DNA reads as TGTGCCAGCAACCTGGGGTTTGGCGAGCAGTACTTC.

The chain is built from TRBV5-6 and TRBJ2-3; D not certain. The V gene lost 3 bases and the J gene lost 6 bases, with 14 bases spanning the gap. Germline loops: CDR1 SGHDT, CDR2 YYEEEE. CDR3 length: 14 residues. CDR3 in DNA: TGTGCCAGCAGCTACGCGATCCCTGGGGATACGCAGTATTTT. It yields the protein CASSYAIPGDTQYF.

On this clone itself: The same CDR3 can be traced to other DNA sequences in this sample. The CDR3 region is CASSPQTDTQYF. The CDR3, as DNA: TGTGCCAGCTCCCCTCAAACGGATACGCAGTATTTT. The chain couples TRBV18 to TRBJ2-3; D is ambiguous. The CDR3 runs to 12 residues. Germline CDR1 reads KGHSH; CDR2 reads LQKENI. Trimming shortened V by 6 bases and J by 6 bases, and 10 bases separated the two germline ends.

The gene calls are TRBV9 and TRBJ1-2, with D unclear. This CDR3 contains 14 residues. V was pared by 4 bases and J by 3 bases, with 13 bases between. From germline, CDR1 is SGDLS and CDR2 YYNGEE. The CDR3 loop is CASSPQPIHYGYTF. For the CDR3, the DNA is TGTGCCAGCAGCCCCCAGCCTATCCACTATGGCTACACCTTC.

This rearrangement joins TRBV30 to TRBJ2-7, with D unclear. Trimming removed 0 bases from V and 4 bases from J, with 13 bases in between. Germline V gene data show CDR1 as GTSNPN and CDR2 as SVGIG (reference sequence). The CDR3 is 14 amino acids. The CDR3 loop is CAWSVLGRQYEQYF. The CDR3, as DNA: TGTGCCTGGAGTGTACTCGGCAGACAATACGAGCAGTACTTC.

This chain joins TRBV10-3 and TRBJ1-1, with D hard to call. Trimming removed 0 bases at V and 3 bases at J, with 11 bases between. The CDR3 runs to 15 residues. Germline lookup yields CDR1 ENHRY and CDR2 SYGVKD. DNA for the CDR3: TGTGCCATCAGTGAGTCGGAGGAGGGCTACACTGAAGCTTTCTTT. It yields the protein CAISESEEGYTEAFF.

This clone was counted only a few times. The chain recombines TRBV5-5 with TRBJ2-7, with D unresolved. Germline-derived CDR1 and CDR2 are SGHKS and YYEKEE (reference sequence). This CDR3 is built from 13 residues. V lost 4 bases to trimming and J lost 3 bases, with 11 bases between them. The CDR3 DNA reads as TGTGCCAGCAGCAAGGTCGGCGGCTACGAGCAGTACTTC. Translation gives CASSKVGGYEQYF.

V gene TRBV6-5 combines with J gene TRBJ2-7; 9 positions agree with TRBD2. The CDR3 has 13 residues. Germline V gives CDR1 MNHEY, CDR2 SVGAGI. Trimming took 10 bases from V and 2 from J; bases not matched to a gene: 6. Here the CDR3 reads CATERGEPYEQYF. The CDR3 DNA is TGTGCCACAGAGCGGGGGGAGCCCTACGAGCAGTACTTC.

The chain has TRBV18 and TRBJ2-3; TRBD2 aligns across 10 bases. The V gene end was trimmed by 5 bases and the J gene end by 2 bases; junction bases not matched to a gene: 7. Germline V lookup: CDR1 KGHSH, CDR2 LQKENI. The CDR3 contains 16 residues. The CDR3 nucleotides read TGTGCCAGCTCAGCTCCTCTAGCGGGGGCCACAGATACGCAGTATTTT. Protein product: CASSAPLAGATDTQYF.

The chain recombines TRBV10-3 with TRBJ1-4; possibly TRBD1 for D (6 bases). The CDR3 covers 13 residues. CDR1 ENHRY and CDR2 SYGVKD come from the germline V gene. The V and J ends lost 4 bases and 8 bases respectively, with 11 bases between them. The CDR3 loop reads CAISGGQVEKLFF. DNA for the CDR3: TGTGCCATCAGTGGGGGGCAGGTGGAAAAACTGTTTTTT.

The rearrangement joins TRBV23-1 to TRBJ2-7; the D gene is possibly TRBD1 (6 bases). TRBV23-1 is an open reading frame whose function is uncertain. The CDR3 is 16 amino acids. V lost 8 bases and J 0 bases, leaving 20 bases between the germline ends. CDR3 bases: TGCGCCAGCCTTCGCGGACAGCTCCCAATCTCCTACGAGCAGTACTTC. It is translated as CASLRGQLPISYEQYF.

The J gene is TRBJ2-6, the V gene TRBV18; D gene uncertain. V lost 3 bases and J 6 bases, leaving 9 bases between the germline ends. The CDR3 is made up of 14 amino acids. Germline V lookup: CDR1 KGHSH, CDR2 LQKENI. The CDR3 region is CASSPAPEANVLTF. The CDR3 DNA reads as TGTGCCAGCTCACCGGCCCCCGAGGCCAACGTCCTGACTTTC.

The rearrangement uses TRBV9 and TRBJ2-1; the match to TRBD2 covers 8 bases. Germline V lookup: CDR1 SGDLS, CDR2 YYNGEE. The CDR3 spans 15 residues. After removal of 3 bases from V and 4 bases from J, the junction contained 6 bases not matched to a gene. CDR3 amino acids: CASSASGGGYNEQFF. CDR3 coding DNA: TGTGCCAGCAGCGCAAGCGGGGGTGGTTACAATGAGCAGTTCTTC.

The CDR3 nucleotides read TGTGCCAGCTCACGTCAGCTACAGGCGCCGAACACTGAAGCTTTCTTT. Its protein product is CASSRQLQAPNTEAFF. This sequence joins TRBV18 and TRBJ1-1, with D maybe TRBD1 (5 bases). V dropped 4 bases and J dropped 1 base, with 16 bases sitting between them. Looked up from germline, CDR1 is KGHSH and CDR2 is LQKENI. This CDR3 contains 16 residues.

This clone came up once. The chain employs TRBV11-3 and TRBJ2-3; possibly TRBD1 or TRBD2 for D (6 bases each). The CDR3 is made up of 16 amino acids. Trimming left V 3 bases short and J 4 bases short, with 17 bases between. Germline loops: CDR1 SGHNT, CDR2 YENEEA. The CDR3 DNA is TGTGCCAGCAGCTTGGTATCTGGGGGGCCGTCAGATACGCAGTATTTT. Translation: CASSLVSGGPSDTQYF. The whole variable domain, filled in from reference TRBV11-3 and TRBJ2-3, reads EAGVVQSPRYKIIEKKQPVAFWCNPISGHNTLYWYLQNLGQGPELLIRYENEEAVDDSQLPKDRFSAERLKGVDSTLKIQPAELGDSAVYLCASSLVSGGPSDTQYFGPGTRLTVL.

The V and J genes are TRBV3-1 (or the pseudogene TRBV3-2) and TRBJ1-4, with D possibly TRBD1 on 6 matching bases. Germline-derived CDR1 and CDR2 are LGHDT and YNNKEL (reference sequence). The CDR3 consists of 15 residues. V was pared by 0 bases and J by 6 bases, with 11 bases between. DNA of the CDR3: TGTGCCAGCAGCCAAGAAGTTAGGGGGTATGAAAAACTGTTTTTT. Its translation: CASSQEVRGYEKLFF.

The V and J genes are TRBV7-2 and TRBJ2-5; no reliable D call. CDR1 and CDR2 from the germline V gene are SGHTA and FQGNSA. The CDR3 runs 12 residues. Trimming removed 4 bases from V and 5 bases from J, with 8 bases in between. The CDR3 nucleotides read TGTGCCAGCAGCTCAACTCGGGAGACCCAGTACTTC. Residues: CASSSTRETQYF.

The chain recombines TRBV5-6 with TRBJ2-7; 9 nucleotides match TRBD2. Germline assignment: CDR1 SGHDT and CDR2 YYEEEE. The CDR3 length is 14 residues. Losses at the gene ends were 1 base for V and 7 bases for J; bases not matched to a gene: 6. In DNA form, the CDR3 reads TGTGCCAGCAGCTTGAATAGCGGGAGTGGGGAGCAGTACTTC. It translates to CASSLNSGSGEQYF.

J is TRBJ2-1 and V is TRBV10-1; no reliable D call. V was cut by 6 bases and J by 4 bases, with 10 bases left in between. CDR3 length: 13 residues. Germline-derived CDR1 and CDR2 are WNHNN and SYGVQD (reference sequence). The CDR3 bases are TGCGCCAGCAGCGTCGACCCGTACAATGAGCAGTTCTTC. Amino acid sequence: CASSVDPYNEQFF.

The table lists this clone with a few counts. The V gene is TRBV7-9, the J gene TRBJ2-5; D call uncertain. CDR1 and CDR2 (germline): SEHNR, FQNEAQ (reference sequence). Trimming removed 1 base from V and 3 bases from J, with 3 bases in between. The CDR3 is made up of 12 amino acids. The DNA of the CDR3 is TGTGCCAGCAGCTTAGGGGAAGAGACCCAGTACTTC. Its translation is CASSLGEETQYF.

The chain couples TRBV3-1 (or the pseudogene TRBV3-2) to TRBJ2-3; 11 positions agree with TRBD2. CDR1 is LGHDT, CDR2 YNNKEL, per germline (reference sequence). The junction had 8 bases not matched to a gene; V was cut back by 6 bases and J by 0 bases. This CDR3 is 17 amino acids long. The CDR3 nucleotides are TGTGCCAGCAGTCCTAGACTAGCGGGGCCTAGCACAGATACGCAGTATTTT. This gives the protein CASSPRLAGPSTDTQYF.

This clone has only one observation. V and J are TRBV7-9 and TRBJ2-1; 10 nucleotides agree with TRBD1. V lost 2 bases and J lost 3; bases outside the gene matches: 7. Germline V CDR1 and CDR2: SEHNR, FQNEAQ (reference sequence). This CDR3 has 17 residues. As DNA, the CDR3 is TGTGCCAGCAGCTTACCAGTCGGACAGGGGGACTACAATGAGCAGTTCTTC. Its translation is CASSLPVGQGDYNEQFF. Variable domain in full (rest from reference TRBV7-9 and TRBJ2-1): DTGVSQNPRHKITKRGQNVTFRCDPISEHNRLYWYRQTLGQGPEFLTYFQNEAQLEKSRLLSDRFSAERPKGSFSTLEIQRTEQGDSAMYLCASSLPVGQGDYNEQFFGPGTRLTVL.